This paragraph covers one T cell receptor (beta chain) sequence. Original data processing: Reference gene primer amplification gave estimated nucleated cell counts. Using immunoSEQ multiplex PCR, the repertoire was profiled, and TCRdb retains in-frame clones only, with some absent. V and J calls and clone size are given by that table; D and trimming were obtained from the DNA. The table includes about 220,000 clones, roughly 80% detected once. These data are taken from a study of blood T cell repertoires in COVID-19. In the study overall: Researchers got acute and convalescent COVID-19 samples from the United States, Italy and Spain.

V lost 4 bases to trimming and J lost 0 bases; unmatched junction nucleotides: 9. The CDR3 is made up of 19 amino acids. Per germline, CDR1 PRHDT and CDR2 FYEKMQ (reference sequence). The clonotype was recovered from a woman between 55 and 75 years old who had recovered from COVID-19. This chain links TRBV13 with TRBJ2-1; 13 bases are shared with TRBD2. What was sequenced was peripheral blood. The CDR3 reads CASSSSTSGGRSSYNEQFF. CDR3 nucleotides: TGTGCCAGCAGCTCTTCGACTAGCGGGGGGCGGAGCTCCTACAATGAGCAGTTCTTC. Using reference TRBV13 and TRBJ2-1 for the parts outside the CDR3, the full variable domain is AAGVIQSPRHLIKEKRETATLKCYPIPRHDTVYWYQQGPGQDPQFLISFYEKMQSDKGSIPDRFSAQQFSDYHSELNMSSLELGDSALYFCASSSSTSGGRSSYNEQFFGPGTRLTVL.